The clone carrying this T cell receptor beta chain was counted between two and nine times. Its specificity is not known. At one of its ends the junction is not consistent with the germline gene, which may arise from a read error. The data are from a study of cytomegalovirus exposure and HLA in healthy donors. Use of 60 Vbeta and 13 Jbeta primers characterized the PCR. The protocol was immunoSEQ multiplex PCR, while the TCRdb copy is restricted to in-frame clones and leaves out a portion. The sample records approximately 40,000 clones, 86% being singletons. Participants comprised healthy donors of bone marrow. General study findings and limits: Later work found that TCR association rates differed between HLA loci; DRB1 had the most and HLA-C the fewest. Researchers reportedly found TCR beta sequences accurately predicted most subjects' HLA-A and HLA-B alleles.

The sequencing sample was made of PBMCs. The TCR comes from a woman between 35 and 50 years old in good health and CMV-seropositive.

CDR3 nucleotides: TGTGCCAGCAGCTTAGCGGGGAGCTTGCAAGGGACCCAGTACTTC. It codes for CASSLAGSLQGTQYF. This chain links TRBV7-2 with TRBJ2-5; D is possibly TRBD2 (5 bases). The CDR3 length is 15 residues. CDR1 SGHTA and CDR2 FQGNSA come from the germline V gene.